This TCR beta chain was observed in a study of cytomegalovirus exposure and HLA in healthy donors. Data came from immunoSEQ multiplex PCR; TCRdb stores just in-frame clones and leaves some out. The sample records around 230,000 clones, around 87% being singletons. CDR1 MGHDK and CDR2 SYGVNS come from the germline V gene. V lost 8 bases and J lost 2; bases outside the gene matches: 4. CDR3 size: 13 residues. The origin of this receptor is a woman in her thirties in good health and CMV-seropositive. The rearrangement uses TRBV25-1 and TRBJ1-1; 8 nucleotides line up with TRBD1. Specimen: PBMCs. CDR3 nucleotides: TGTGCCAGCCGGGACAGGCTCAACACTGAAGCTTTCTTT. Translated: CASRDRLNTEAFF.